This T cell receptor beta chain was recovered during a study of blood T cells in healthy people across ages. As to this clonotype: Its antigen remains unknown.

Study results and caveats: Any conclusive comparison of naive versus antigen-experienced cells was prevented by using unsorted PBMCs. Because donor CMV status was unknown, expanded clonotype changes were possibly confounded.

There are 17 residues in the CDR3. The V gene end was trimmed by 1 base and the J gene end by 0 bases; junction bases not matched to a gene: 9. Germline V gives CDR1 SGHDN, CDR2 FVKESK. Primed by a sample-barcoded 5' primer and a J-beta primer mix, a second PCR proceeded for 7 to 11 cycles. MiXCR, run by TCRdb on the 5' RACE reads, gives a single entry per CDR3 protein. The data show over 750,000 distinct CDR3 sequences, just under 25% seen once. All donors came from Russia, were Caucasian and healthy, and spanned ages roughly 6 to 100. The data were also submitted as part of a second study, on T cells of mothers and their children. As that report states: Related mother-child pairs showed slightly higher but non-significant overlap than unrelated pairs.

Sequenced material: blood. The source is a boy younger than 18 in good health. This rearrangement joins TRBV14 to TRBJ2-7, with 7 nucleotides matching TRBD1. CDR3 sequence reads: CASSQAYTGVGSYEQYF. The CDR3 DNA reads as TGTGCCAGCAGCCAAGCGTATACAGGGGTTGGCTCCTACGAGCAGTACTTC. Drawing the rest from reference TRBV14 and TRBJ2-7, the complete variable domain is EAGVTQFPSHSVIEKGQTVTLRCDPISGHDNLYWYRRVMGKEIKFLLHFVKESKQDESGMPNNRFLAERTGGTYSTLKVQPAELEDSGVYFCASSQAYTGVGSYEQYFGPGTRLTVT.